The rows below give T cell receptor beta chains drawn from one sample of a study of T cell responses to AZD1222 COVID-19 vaccine. The repertoire was sequenced with immunoSEQ multiplex PCR; TCRdb's copy has only in-frame clones and lacks some. The sample consists of about 150,000 clones, about 91% of them appearing once. The sample here was peripheral blood, taken on day 0 of MenACWY control vaccination. The receptors were sampled from an adult in good health. CDR3s include the opening cysteine and the closing phenylalanine or tryptophan. Fields, in order: V gene, D gene, clone size, J gene, CDR3 protein, CDR3 DNA. A D gene is named only where the DNA matches it firmly. Only some rows state a clone size, as once, few, many or a class for expanded clones.

v_call: TRBV5-1; d_call: NA; clone_size: NA; j_call: TRBJ2-3; cdr3_aa: CASSPLASGVPQDTQYF; cdr3_nt: TGCGCCAGCAGCCCCCTAGCCTCGGGAGTTCCCCAAGATACGCAGTATTTT
v_call: TRBV29-1; d_call: NA; clone_size: NA; j_call: TRBJ2-5; cdr3_aa: CSVNRARQETQYF; cdr3_nt: TGCAGCGTAAACAGGGCTCGCCAAGAGACCCAGTACTTC
v_call: TRBV7-6; d_call: NA; clone_size: NA; j_call: TRBJ1-4; cdr3_aa: CASTPGVRGATNEKLFF; cdr3_nt: TGTGCCAGCACCCCGGGCGTGAGGGGTGCAACTAATGAAAAACTGTTTTTT
v_call: TRBV5-6; d_call: NA; clone_size: NA; j_call: TRBJ2-7; cdr3_aa: CASSLALGYRDAYEQYF; cdr3_nt: TGTGCCAGCAGCTTGGCATTGGGCTACAGGGATGCCTACGAGCAGTACTTC
v_call: TRBV4-3; d_call: NA; clone_size: NA; j_call: TRBJ1-5; cdr3_aa: CASSQDTGGQPQHF; cdr3_nt: TGCGCCAGCAGCCAAGACACGGGTGGACAGCCCCAGCATTTT
v_call: TRBV7-3; d_call: TRBD1; clone_size: NA; j_call: TRBJ2-2; cdr3_aa: CASSLPQGGTGELFF; cdr3_nt: TGTGCCAGCAGCTTACCACAGGGGGGTACCGGGGAGCTGTTTTTT
v_call: TRBV5-8; d_call: TRBD1; clone_size: few; j_call: TRBJ1-2; cdr3_aa: CASSLVYRGDGYTF; cdr3_nt: TGTGCCAGCAGCTTGGTTTACAGGGGGGATGGCTACACCTTC
v_call: TRBV4-2; d_call: NA; clone_size: NA; j_call: TRBJ1-1; cdr3_aa: CASSQDRGGTEAFF; cdr3_nt: TGTGCCAGCAGCCAAGATCGGGGGGGCACTGAAGCTTTCTTT
v_call: TRBV5-1; d_call: TRBD2; clone_size: NA; j_call: TRBJ2-1; cdr3_aa: CASSRGLAGGPNEQFF; cdr3_nt: TGCGCCAGCAGCCGCGGACTAGCGGGAGGGCCGAATGAGCAGTTCTTC
v_call: TRBV5-1; d_call: NA; clone_size: once; j_call: TRBJ1-2; cdr3_aa: CASSLSGPSGYTF; cdr3_nt: TGCGCCAGCAGCTTGTCCGGGCCCAGTGGCTACACCTTC
v_call: TRBV11-3; d_call: NA; clone_size: NA; j_call: TRBJ2-3; cdr3_aa: CASSPSRSTDTQYF; cdr3_nt: TGTGCCAGCAGCCCGTCGCGATCCACAGATACGCAGTATTTT
v_call: TRBV18; d_call: NA; clone_size: once; j_call: TRBJ1-1; cdr3_aa: CASSPGQLLNTEAFF; cdr3_nt: TGTGCCAGCTCACCGGGACAACTGTTAAACACTGAAGCTTTCTTT
v_call: TRBV18; d_call: TRBD1; clone_size: NA; j_call: TRBJ1-5; cdr3_aa: CASSLNDRGTGNQPQHF; cdr3_nt: TGTGCCAGCTCACTGAACGACAGGGGAACGGGCAATCAGCCCCAGCATTTT
v_call: TRBV7-2; d_call: TRBD2; clone_size: NA; j_call: TRBJ2-7; cdr3_aa: CASSLGFASGRARYEQYF; cdr3_nt: TGTGCCAGCAGCTTAGGTTTCGCTAGCGGGAGGGCCAGGTACGAGCAGTACTTC
v_call: TRBV25-1; d_call: TRBD2; clone_size: NA; j_call: TRBJ2-7; cdr3_aa: CASRGGTGSSYEQYF; cdr3_nt: TGTGCCAGCAGGGGAGGGACGGGGAGCTCCTACGAGCAGTACTTC
v_call: TRBV19; d_call: TRBD1; clone_size: NA; j_call: TRBJ1-5; cdr3_aa: CASSISRGQGDNQPQHF; cdr3_nt: TGTGCCAGTAGTATATCCCGGGGACAGGGGGACAATCAGCCCCAGCATTTT
v_call: TRBV9; d_call: TRBD1; clone_size: NA; j_call: TRBJ2-1; cdr3_aa: CASSFGTGGYNEQFF; cdr3_nt: TGTGCCAGCAGCTTTGGGACAGGGGGATACAATGAGCAGTTCTTC
v_call: TRBV7-2; d_call: NA; clone_size: few; j_call: TRBJ1-4; cdr3_aa: CASSLDPTEKLFF; cdr3_nt: TGTGCCAGCAGCTTGGACCCTACTGAAAAACTGTTTTTT